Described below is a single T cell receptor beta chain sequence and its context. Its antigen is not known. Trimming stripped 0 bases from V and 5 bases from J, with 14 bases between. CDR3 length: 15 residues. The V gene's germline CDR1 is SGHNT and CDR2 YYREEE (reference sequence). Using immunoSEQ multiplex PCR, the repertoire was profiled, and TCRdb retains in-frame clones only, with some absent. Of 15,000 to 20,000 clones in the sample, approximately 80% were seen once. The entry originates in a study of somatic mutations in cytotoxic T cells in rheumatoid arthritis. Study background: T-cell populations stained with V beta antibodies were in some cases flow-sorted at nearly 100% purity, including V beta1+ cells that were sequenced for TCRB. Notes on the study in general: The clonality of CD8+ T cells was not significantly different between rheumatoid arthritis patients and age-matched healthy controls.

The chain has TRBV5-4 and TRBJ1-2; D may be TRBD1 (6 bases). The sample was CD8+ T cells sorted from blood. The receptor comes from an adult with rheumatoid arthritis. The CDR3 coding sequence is TGTGCCAGCAGCTTGGTTCGGGGGGGCTTTTATGGCTACACCTTC. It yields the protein CASSLVRGGFYGYTF.